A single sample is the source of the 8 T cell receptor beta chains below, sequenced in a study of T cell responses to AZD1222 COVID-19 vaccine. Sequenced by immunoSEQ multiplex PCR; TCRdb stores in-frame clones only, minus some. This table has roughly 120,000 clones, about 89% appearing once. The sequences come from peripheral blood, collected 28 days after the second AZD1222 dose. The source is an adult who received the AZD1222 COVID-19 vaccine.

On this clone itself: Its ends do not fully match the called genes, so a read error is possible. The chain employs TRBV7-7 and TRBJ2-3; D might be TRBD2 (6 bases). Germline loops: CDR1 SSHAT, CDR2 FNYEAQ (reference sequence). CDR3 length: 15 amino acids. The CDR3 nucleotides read TGTGCTAGCAGCTTCGGGAGCGGTCCCGGAGATACGCAGTATTTT. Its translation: CASSFGSGPGDTQYF.

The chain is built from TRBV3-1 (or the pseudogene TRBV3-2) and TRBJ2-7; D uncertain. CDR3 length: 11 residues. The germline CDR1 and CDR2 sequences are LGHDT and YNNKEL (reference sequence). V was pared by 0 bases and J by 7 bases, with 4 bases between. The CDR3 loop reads CASSQELEQYF. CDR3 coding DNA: TGTGCCAGCAGCCAAGAACTTGAGCAGTACTTC.

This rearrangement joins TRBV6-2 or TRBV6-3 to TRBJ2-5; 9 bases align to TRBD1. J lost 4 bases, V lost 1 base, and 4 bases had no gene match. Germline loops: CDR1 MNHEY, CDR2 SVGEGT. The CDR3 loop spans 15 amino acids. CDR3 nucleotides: TGTGCCAGCAGTTACTGGGACAGGGAGGGAGAGACCCAGTACTTC. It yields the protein CASSYWDREGETQYF.

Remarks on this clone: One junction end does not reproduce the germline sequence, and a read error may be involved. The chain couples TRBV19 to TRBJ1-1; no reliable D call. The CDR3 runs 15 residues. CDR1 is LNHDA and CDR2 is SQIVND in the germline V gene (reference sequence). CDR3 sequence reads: CASIIDGWRNTEAFF. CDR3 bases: TGTGCCAGTATTATAGATGGTTGGCGGAACACTGAAGCTTTCTTT.

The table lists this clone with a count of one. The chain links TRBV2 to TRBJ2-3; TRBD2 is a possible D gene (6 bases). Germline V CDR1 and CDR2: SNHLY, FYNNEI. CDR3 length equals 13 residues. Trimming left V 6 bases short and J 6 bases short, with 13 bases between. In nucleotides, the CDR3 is TGTGCCAGCAGCGAGAGCGGGCTCGATACGCAGTATTTT. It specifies CASSESGLDTQYF.

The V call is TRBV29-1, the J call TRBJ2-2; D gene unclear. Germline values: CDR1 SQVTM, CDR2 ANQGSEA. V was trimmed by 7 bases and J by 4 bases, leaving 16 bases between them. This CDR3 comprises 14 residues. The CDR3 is CSETHRAVTGELFF. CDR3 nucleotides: TGCAGCGAAACACACCGCGCGGTCACCGGGGAGCTGTTTTTT.

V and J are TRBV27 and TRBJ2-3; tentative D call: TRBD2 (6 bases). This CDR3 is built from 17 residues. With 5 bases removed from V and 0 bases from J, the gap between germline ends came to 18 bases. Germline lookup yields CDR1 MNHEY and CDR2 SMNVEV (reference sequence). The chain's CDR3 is CASSGTSGLTSTDTQYF. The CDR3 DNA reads TGTGCCAGCAGTGGAACGTCGGGACTGACTAGCACAGATACGCAGTATTTT.

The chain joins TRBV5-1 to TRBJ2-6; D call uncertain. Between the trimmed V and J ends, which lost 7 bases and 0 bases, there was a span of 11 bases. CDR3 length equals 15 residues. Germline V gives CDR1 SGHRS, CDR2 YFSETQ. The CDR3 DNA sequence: TGCGCCAGCGCTCGGGCGGTCTCTGGGGCCAACGTCCTGACTTTC. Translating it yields CASARAVSGANVLTF.